Detailed here is one T cell receptor beta chain. The data stem from a study of OX40 agonist ivuxolimab in advanced cancers. The wider study: In this cohort, patients received ivuxolimab, an agonistic anti-OX40 (CD134) antibody.

The method was immunoSEQ multiplex PCR; TCRdb's version includes in-frame clones alone and lacks a portion of them. Counted here are about 71,000 clones, more than 80% occurring once; the ten biggest clones make up approximately 0.44%. Sequences were derived from CD4+ or CD8+ T cells sorted from blood, sampled in a trial of the OX40 agonist ivuxolimab. The source of this sequence is an adult with an advanced solid tumor such as melanoma, head and neck, liver or kidney cancer.

In DNA form, the CDR3 reads TGTGCCTGGAGTGTGACAAGTTTACAGACCCAGTACTTC. Its translation is CAWSVTSLQTQYF. The chain links TRBV30 to TRBJ2-5; D is uncertain. V dropped 0 bases and J dropped 6 bases, with 11 bases sitting between them. The germline CDR1 and CDR2 sequences are GTSNPN and SVGIG (reference sequence). This CDR3 comprises 13 residues. The whole variable domain, remainder taken from reference TRBV30 and TRBJ2-5, is SQTIHQWPATLVQPVGSPLSLECTVEGTSNPNLYWYRQAAGRGLQLLFYSVGIGQISSEVPQNLSASRPQDRQFILSSKKLLLSDSGFYLCAWSVTSLQTQYFGPGTRLLVL.